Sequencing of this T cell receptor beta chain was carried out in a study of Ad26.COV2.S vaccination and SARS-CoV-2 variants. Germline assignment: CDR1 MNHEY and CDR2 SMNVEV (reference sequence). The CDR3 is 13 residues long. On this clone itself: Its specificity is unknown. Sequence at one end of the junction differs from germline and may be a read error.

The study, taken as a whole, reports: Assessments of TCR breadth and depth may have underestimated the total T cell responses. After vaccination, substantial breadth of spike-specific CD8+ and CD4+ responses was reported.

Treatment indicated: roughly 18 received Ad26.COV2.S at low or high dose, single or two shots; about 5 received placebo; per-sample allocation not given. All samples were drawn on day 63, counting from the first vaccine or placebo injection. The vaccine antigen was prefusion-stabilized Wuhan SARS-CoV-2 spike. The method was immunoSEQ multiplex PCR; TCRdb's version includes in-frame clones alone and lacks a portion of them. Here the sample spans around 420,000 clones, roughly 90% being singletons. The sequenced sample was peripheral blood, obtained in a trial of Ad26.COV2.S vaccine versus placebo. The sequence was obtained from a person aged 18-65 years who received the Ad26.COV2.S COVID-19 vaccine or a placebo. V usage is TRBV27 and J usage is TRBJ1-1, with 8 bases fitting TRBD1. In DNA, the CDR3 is TGTGCCAGCAGTTCAACAGGGGGGGGCGACGAACACTTT. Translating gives CASSSTGGGDEHF.